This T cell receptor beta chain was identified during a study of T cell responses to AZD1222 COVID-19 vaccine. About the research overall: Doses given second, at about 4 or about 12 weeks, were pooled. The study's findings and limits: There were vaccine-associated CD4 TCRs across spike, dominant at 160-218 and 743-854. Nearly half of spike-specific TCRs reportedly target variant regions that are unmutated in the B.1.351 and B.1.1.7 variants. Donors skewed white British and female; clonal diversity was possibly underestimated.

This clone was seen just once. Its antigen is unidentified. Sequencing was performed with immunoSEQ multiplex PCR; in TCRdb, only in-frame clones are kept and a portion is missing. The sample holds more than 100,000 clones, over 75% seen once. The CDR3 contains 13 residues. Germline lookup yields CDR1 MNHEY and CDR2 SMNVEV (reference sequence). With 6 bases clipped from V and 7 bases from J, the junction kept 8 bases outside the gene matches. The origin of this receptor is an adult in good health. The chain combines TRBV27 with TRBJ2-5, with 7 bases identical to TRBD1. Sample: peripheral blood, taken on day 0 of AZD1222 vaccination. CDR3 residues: CASRQTGTGTQYF. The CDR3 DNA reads TGTGCCAGCAGACAGACAGGGACGGGGACCCAGTACTTC.